Presented here are 18 T cell receptor beta chains from one specimen sequenced in a study of T cell repertoires in cytomegalovirus infection. TCRdb analysed the reads with MiXCR anew, one entry per CDR3 protein. The sample has fewer than 200,000 distinct CDR3 sequences, 13% to 15% seen once. Source material: PBMCs. The receptors here all came from a human donor in good health (CMV status not recorded). Some clones in this sample may be carry-over from other donors' samples.

This clonotype was counted many times. J is TRBJ2-7 and V is TRBV7-9; D uncertain. Per germline, CDR1 SEHNR and CDR2 FQNEAQ (reference sequence). The CDR3 covers 11 residues. The ends were cut back, 3 bases at V and 3 bases at J, with 3 bases in the middle. In DNA, the CDR3 is TGTGCCAGCAGCTTCGACTACGAGCAGTACTTC. Translation: CASSFDYEQYF.

This clonotype was counted a few times. The genes are TRBV10-3 and TRBJ1-2; D ambiguous. The CDR3 is 13 residues long. The ends were cut back, 2 bases at V and 8 bases at J, with 12 bases in the middle. Germline CDR1 reads ENHRY; CDR2 reads SYGVKD. The CDR3 reads CAISETPAEGYTF. CDR3 bases: TGTGCCATCAGTGAGACCCCAGCGGAAGGCTACACCTTC.

V gene TRBV6-5 combines with J gene TRBJ1-6; perhaps TRBD1 as D (5 bases). Germline V CDR1 and CDR2: MNHEY, SVGAGI. This CDR3 contains 15 residues. Trimming left V 2 bases short and J 7 bases short, with 12 bases between. As DNA, the CDR3 is TGTGCCAGCAGTTACGGGTCCAAGGGGAATTCACCCCTCCACTTT. Encoded protein: CASSYGSKGNSPLHF.

J is TRBJ1-2 and V is TRBV6-5, with D tentatively TRBD1 (6 bases). V lost 6 bases, J lost 5 bases, and 22 bases lay in between. Per germline, CDR1 MNHEY and CDR2 SVGAGI. The CDR3 loop spans 16 amino acids. Here the CDR3 reads CASRRGDIDWGYGYTF. DNA of the CDR3: TGTGCCAGCAGACGGGGGGACATCGACTGGGGGTATGGCTACACCTTC.

This clonotype has ten or more counts. J is TRBJ1-2 and V is TRBV7-2, with D hard to call. The germline V gene has CDR1 SGHTA and CDR2 FQGNSA. The CDR3 consists of 13 residues. V lost 0 bases to trimming and J lost 8 bases, with 10 bases between them. The DNA of the CDR3 is TGTGCCAGCAGCTTAGCGTTACGGCGGGGCTACACCTTC. It translates to CASSLALRRGYTF. The whole variable domain, remainder taken from reference TRBV7-2 and TRBJ1-2, is GAGVSQSPSNKVTEKGKDVELRCDPISGHTALYWYRQSLGQGLEFLIYFQGNSAPDKSGLPSDRFSAERTGGSVSTLTIQRTQQEDSAVYLCASSLALRRGYTFGSGTRLTVV.

This clonotype was picked up a small number of times. The chain uses TRBV23-1 and TRBJ2-3; 7 nucleotides align to TRBD1. TRBV23-1 is an ORF for which the function is uncertain. Unmatched junction bases numbered 12, after V lost 3 bases and J lost 0 bases. This CDR3 contains 18 residues. CDR3 sequence: CASSQRGHGFNSTDTQYF. For the CDR3, the DNA is TGCGCCAGCAGTCAGAGGGGGCATGGGTTTAATAGCACAGATACGCAGTATTTT.

This clonotype was seen many times. The V call is TRBV7-3, the J call TRBJ2-7; D is undetermined. V was cut by 5 bases and J by 0 bases, with 8 bases left in between. Germline CDR1 reads SGHTA; CDR2 reads FQGTGA. The CDR3 runs to 13 residues. CDR3 nucleotides: TGTGCCAGCAGCCGAGACGTCTCCTACGAGCAGTACTTC. This translates into CASSRDVSYEQYF.

This clonotype was detected only a few times. This chain uses TRBV29-1 with TRBJ2-7; tentative D call: TRBD2 (5 bases). Trimming pared 7 bases from V and 3 bases from J, leaving 13 bases between. This CDR3 is 12 amino acids long. Germline loops: CDR1 SQVTM, CDR2 ANQGSEA. In DNA form, the CDR3 reads TGCAGCGCCGGACCAGGAGGCTACGAGCAGTACTTC. This gives the protein CSAGPGGYEQYF.

There are many counts of this clonotype. The chain combines TRBV6-1 with TRBJ1-1; tentative D call: TRBD1 (5 bases). The germline V and J ends were trimmed by 0 bases and 7 bases, with 12 bases remaining between them. The germline gives CDR1 MNHNS, CDR2 SASEGT. The CDR3 is 14 amino acids. CDR3 region: CASSEARQLYEAFF. Written as DNA, the CDR3 is TGTGCCAGCAGTGAAGCCAGACAGCTATATGAAGCTTTCTTT.

This clonotype was seen many times. The chain joins TRBV7-8 to TRBJ1-5, with 9 bases aligning to TRBD1. Germline V lookup: CDR1 SGHVS, CDR2 FQNEAQ. The V segment lost 4 bases and the J segment 4 bases; nucleotides outside the gene matches: 11. This CDR3 is 17 amino acids long. As DNA, the CDR3 is TGTGCCAGCAGCTCGACAGGGGGGTTTTCCGCAAATCAGCCCCAGCATTTT. This translates into CASSSTGGFSANQPQHF.

This clonotype has a count of ten or more. V is TRBV18 and J is TRBJ1-5; D not resolved. Germline CDR1 and CDR2: KGHSH and LQKENI. This CDR3 has 13 amino acids. V shed 3 bases and J shed 4 bases, with 7 bases lying between them. The CDR3 coding sequence is TGTGCCAGCTCACCGGGATTAAATCAGCCCCAGCATTTT. Translating it yields CASSPGLNQPQHF.

This clonotype was found many times. This chain joins TRBV7-2 and TRBJ1-3; no firm D call. CDR1 is SGHTA, CDR2 FQGNSA, per germline. The ends were cut back, 3 bases at V and 9 bases at J, with 9 bases in the middle. CDR3 size: 12 residues. CDR3 coding DNA: TGTGCCAGCAGCTTTGTAGGGAGCACCATATATTTT. This gives the protein CASSFVGSTIYF. The full variable domain, with the rest looked up from reference TRBV7-2 and TRBJ1-3, is GAGVSQSPSNKVTEKGKDVELRCDPISGHTALYWYRQSLGQGLEFLIYFQGNSAPDKSGLPSDRFSAERTGGSVSTLTIQRTQQEDSAVYLCASSFVGSTIYFGEGSWLTVV.

This clonotype appeared a few times. V is TRBV12-3 or TRBV12-4 and J is TRBJ1-6; unclear D gene. V lost 2 bases to trimming and J lost 7 bases, with 6 bases between them. This CDR3 is built from 13 residues. CDR3 residues: CASSLKQNSPLHF. The CDR3 nucleotides read TGTGCCAGCAGTTTAAAGCAGAATTCACCCCTCCACTTT.

This clonotype was counted only a few times. This chain joins TRBV14 and TRBJ2-3, with TRBD2 matching over 10 bases. Germline V gene sequence: CDR1 SGHDN, CDR2 FVKESK. V gave up 4 bases and J gave up 2 bases; unmatched junction bases: 9. This CDR3 is built from 17 residues. CDR3 DNA sequence: TGTGCCAGCAGCCTTCGGCGCCTAGCGGGAGACACAGATACGCAGTATTTT. It codes for CASSLRRLAGDTDTQYF.

The V call is TRBV27, the J call TRBJ2-1; maybe TRBD1 (6 bases). The CDR3 covers 18 residues. V was pared by 6 bases and J by 7 bases, with 28 bases between. Germline loops: CDR1 MNHEY, CDR2 SMNVEV (reference sequence). CDR3 nucleotides: TGTGCCAGCAGCCTAACCCCCCTTACAGGGCCGAATAGTAATGAGCAGTTCTTC. Residues: CASSLTPLTGPNSNEQFF.

This clonotype was recorded at least ten times. CDR3 nucleotide sequence: TGTGCCACCAGCAGCCGGGACAGAGTGAACGAGCAGTACTTC. This translates into CATSSRDRVNEQYF. This chain uses TRBV15 with TRBJ2-7, with TRBD1 identical over 7 bases. With 3 bases clipped from V and 5 bases from J, the junction kept 7 bases outside the gene matches. CDR1 is LNHNV, CDR2 YYDKDF, per germline (reference sequence). The CDR3 extends over 14 amino acids.

The V call is TRBV7-6, the J call TRBJ2-6; D is unclear. The V end lost 1 base, the J end lost 0 bases, and 13 bases lay between the germline ends. The CDR3 loop spans 18 amino acids. The V gene's germline CDR1 is SGHVS and CDR2 FNYEAQ. CDR3 bases: TGTGCCAGCAGCTTAGAGGCAGGACCTAGCTCTGGGGCCAACGTCCTGACTTTC. Translated, it gives CASSLEAGPSSGANVLTF.

In its sample, this clonotype was seen many times. This chain uses TRBV11-2 with TRBJ1-1, with D possibly TRBD1 on 6 matching bases. V lost 5 bases and J 1 base, leaving 17 bases between the germline ends. Looked up from germline, CDR1 is SGHAT and CDR2 is FQNNGV. The CDR3 runs to 16 residues. The CDR3 sequence is CASSLRWGQRNTEAFF. CDR3 bases: TGTGCCAGCAGCCTTAGGTGGGGGCAAAGGAACACTGAAGCTTTCTTT.